This TCR beta chain was sequenced for a study of cytomegalovirus exposure and HLA in healthy donors. Whole-study results and caveats: Follow-up analysis later connected one missense variant in DCLRE1C with trimming of TCR beta V- and J-genes. The study had only CMV serostatus as immune exposure information.

V trimming: 6 bases; J trimming: 2 bases; junction bases outside the gene matches: 5. This CDR3 has 15 amino acids. CDR1 MNHEY and CDR2 SVGAGI come from the germline V gene. 60 Vbeta and 13 Jbeta primers were used in PCR. The protocol was immunoSEQ multiplex PCR, while the TCRdb copy is restricted to in-frame clones and leaves out a portion. The sample includes roughly 150,000 clones, approximately 83% of them seen just once. As concerns this clone: Its specificity is unknown.

Input material: PBMCs. The receptor comes from a woman aged 18-29 years in good health and CMV-seronegative. The V gene is TRBV6-5, the J gene TRBJ1-5; 9 bases match TRBD1. CDR3 sequence: CASSLTGGGNQPQHF. As DNA, the CDR3 is TGTGCCAGCAGCCTGACAGGGGGTGGCAATCAGCCCCAGCATTTT.